The rows below give T cell receptor beta chains drawn from one sample of a study of T cell responses to AZD1222 COVID-19 vaccine. Profiled with immunoSEQ multiplex PCR; TCRdb holds only in-frame clones, not every one. Of about 85,000 clones in the sample, 70% to 90% were seen once. Here the sequenced sample was peripheral blood, taken on day 0 of AZD1222 vaccination. The origin of the receptors is an adult in good health. Both conserved end residues are part of each CDR3. Fields, in order: V gene, CDR3 length, J gene, D gene, clone size, CDR3 DNA, CDR3 protein. D genes are given only for firm matches. The size of a clone is reported for some rows only, either as once, few or many, or as a class for expanded clones.

TRBV9	14	TRBJ2-7	.	.	TGTGCCAGCAGCGTACACCAGGGAGGTTACGAGCAGTACTTC	CASSVHQGGYEQYF
TRBV11-2	13	TRBJ2-5	.	.	TGTGCCAGCAGCTTAGGGCTGAAAGAGACCCAGTACTTC	CASSLGLKETQYF
TRBV6-5	16	TRBJ2-1	TRBD1	once	TGTGCCAGCAGTTCGGACAGGGATCACTCCTACAATGAGCAGTTCTTC	CASSSDRDHSYNEQFF
TRBV25-1	12	TRBJ1-1	.	few	TGTGCCAGCAAAGGCGGTTTCCCTGAAGCTTTCTTT	CASKGGFPEAFF
TRBV4-3	15	TRBJ1-6	.	.	TGCGCCAGCAGCCAAGCTTCTACCGTGAATTCACCCCTCCACTTT	CASSQASTVNSPLHF
TRBV28	15	TRBJ1-1	TRBD1	.	TGTGCCAGCAACAAAGACAGGGTAAGGAACACTGAAGCTTTCTTT	CASNKDRVRNTEAFF
TRBV2	15	TRBJ2-1	TRBD2	few	TGTGCCAGCACTCGGGACTTCGGGGGGGGCGGTGAGCAGTTCTTC	CASTRDFGGGGEQFF
TRBV18	14	TRBJ1-1	.	.	TGTGCCAGCTCACCGAACGAAGCAGGGCCTGAAGCTTTCTTT	CASSPNEAGPEAFF
TRBV19	15	TRBJ2-2	.	.	TGTGCCAGTAGTATAAGCATAACGAACACCGGGGAGCTGTTTTTT	CASSISITNTGELFF
TRBV7-9	14	TRBJ1-3	.	few	TGTGCCAGCAGCTTGGACATGCGAGGAAACACCATATATTTT	CASSLDMRGNTIYF
TRBV6-5	12	TRBJ1-1	.	.	TGTGCCAGCAGGCACCTGAACACTGAAGCTTTCTTT	CASRHLNTEAFF
TRBV7-2	14	TRBJ1-1	TRBD1	once	TGTGCCAGCAGCCCTGGGACAGTAAACACTGAAGCTTTCTTT	CASSPGTVNTEAFF
TRBV19	15	TRBJ2-7	.	.	TGTGCCAGTAGTATAGATCTATCGTCGGGGATCGAGCAGTACTTC	CASSIDLSSGIEQYF
TRBV5-1	16	TRBJ1-3	.	few	TGCGCCAGCAGCGTGGCTTCCAGTGGCTCTGGAAACACCATATATTTT	CASSVASSGSGNTIYF
TRBV27	15	TRBJ2-4	.	.	TGTGCCAGCAGCCATCCCGGGACTTACAAAAACATTCAGTACTTC	CASSHPGTYKNIQYF
TRBV9	15	TRBJ1-4	.	few	TGTGCCAGCAGCGACCTCGGGCAAGTAAATGAAAAACTGTTTTTT	CASSDLGQVNEKLFF
TRBV21-1	16	TRBJ2-3	.	.	TGTGCCAGCAGCAAAGTGCACGGGGGCGACACAGATACGCAGTATTTT	CASSKVHGGDTDTQYF
TRBV5-1	14	TRBJ2-7	.	.	TGCGCCAGCAGCTTGCGGGGGGCGCCCTACGAGCAGTACTTC	CASSLRGAPYEQYF
TRBV4-2	15	TRBJ1-3	.	.	TGTGCCAGCAGCGGGGTATCCTCCTCTGGAAACACCATATATTTT	CASSGVSSSGNTIYF
TRBV19	15	TRBJ1-2	.	.	TGTGCCAGTAGTATAAGAGGGGGAGGAAGGTATGGCTACACCTTC	CASSIRGGGRYGYTF
TRBV3-1/TRBV3-2	13	TRBJ1-1	.	once	TGTGCCAGCAGCCAAGGGGGCGGCACTGAAGCTTTCTTT	CASSQGGGTEAFF